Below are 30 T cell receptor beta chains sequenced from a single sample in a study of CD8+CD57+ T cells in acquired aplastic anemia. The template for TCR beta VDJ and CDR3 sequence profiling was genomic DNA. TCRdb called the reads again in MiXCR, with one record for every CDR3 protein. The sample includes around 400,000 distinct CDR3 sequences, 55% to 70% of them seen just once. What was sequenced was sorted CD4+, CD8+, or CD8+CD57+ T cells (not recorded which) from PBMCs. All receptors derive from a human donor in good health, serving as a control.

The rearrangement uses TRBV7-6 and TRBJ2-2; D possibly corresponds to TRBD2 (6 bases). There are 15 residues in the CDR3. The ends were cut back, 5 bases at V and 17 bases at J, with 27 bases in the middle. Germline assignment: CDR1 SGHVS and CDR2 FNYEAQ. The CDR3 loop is CASSRRGGDNAPLFF. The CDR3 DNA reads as TGTGCCAGCAGCCGGCGGGGTGGGGATAACGCACCCCTCTTTTTT.

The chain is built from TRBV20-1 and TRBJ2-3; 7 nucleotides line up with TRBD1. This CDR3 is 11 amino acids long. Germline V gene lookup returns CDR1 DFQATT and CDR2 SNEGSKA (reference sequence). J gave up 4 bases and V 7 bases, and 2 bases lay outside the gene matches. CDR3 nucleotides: TGCAGTGGAGGGGGCGCAGATACGCAGTATTTT. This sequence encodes CSGGGADTQYF.

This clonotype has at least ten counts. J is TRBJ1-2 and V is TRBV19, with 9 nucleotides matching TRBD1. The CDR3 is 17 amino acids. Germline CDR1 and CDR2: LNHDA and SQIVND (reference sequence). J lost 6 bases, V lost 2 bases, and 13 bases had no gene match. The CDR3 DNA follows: TGTGCCAGTAGTATATCATTAGCCGGGACAGGGACGGATGGCTACACCTTC. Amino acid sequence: CASSISLAGTGTDGYTF.

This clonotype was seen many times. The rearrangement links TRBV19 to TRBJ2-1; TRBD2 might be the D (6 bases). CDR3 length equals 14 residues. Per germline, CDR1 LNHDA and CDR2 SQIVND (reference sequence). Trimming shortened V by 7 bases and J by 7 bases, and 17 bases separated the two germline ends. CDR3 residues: CASKGRGRGNEQFF. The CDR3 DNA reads TGTGCCAGTAAGGGTCGGGGCCGGGGGAATGAGCAGTTCTTC.

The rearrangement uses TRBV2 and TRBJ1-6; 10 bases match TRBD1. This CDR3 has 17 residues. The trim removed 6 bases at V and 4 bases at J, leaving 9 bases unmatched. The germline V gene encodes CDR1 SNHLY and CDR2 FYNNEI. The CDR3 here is CASSGTGEAVYNSPLHF. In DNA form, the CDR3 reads TGTGCCAGCAGCGGGACAGGGGAGGCCGTTTATAATTCACCCCTCCACTTT.

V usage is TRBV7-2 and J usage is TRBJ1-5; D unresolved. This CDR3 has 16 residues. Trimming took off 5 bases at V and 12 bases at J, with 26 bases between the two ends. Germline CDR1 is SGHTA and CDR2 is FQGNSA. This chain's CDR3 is CASSVSRSRSPLHQHF. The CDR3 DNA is TGTGCCAGCAGCGTCTCGCGAAGTCGTTCACCCCTCCACCAGCATTTT.

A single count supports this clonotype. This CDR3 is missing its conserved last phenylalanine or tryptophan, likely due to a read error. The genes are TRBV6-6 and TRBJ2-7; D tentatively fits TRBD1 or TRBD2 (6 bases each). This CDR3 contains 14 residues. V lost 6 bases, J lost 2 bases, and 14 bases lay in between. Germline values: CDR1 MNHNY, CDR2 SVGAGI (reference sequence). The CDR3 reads CASRQQGLPYEQYL. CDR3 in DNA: TGTGCCAGCAGACAACAGGGACTCCCCTACGAGCAGTACCTC.

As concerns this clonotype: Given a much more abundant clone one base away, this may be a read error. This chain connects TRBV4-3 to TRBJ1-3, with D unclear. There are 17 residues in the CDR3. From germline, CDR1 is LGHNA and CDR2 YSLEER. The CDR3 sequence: CASSQVVGRDSGDTIYF. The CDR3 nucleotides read TGCGCCAGCAGCCAAGTCGTTGGGAGGGATTCTGGAGACACCATATATTTT.

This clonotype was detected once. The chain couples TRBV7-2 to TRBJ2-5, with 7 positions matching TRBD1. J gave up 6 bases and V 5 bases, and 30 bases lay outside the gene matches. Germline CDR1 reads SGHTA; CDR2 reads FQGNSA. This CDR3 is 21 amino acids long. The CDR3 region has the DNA TGTGCCAGCAGCCCGCGGACAGGTATCGACTACACCTTCGTAAGAGGAAAGACCCAGTACTTC. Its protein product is CASSPRTGIDYTFVRGKTQYF. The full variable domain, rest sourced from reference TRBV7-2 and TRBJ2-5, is GAGVSQSPSNKVTEKGKDVELRCDPISGHTALYWYRQSLGQGLEFLIYFQGNSAPDKSGLPSDRFSAERTGGSVSTLTIQRTQQEDSAVYLCASSPRTGIDYTFVRGKTQYFGPGTRLLVL.

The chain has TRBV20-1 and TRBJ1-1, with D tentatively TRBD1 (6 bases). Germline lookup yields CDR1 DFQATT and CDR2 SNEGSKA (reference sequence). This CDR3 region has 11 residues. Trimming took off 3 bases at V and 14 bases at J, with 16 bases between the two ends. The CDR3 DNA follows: TGCAGTGCTAGTGGAGGGGGGCATGGGTTCTTT. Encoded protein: CSASGGGHGFF.

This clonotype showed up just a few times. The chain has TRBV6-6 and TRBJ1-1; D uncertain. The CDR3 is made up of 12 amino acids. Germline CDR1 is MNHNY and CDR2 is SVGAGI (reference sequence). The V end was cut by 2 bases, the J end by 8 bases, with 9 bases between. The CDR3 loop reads CASSYERTEAFF. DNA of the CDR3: TGTGCCAGCAGTTACGAGAGAACCGAAGCTTTCTTT.

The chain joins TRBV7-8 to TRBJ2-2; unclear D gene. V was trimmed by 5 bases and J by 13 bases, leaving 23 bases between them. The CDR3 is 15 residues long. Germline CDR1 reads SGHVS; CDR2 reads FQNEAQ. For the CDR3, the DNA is TGTGCCAGCAGCCTGCAGCGTCGGAACACCGGAGCGCTGTTTTTT. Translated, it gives CASSLQRRNTGALFF.

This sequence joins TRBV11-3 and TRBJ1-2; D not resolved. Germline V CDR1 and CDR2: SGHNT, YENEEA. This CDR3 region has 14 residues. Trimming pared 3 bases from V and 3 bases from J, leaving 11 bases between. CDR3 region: CASSFRVFDYGYTF. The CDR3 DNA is TGTGCCAGCAGCTTCCGAGTGTTTGACTATGGCTACACCTTC.

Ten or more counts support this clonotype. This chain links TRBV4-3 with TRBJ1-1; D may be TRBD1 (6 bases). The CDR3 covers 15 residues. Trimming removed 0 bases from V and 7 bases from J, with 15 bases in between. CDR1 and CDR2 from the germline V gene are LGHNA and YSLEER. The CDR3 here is CASSQEAGGADEAFF. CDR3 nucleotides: TGCGCCAGCAGCCAAGAGGCGGGGGGCGCGGATGAAGCTTTCTTT.

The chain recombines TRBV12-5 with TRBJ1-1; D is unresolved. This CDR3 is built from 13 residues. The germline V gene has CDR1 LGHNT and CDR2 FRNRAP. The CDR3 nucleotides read TGTGCCAGCAGCTCAGATCTGAGATCTGAAGCTTTCTTT. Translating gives CASSSDLRSEAFF.

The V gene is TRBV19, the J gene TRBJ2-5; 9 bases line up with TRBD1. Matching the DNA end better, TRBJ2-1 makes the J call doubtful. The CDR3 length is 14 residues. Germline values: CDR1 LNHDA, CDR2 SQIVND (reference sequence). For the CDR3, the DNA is TGTGCCAGCAACAACAGGGGGCGGCCGGAGGCCCAGTTCTTC. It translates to CASNNRGRPEAQFF.

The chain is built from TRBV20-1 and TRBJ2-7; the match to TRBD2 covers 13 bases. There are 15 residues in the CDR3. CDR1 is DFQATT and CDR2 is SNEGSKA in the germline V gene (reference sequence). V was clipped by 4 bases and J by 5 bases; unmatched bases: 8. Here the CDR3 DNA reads TGCAGTGCTACGAGGACTAGCGGGAGTTTGGACGAGCAGTACTTC. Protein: CSATRTSGSLDEQYF.

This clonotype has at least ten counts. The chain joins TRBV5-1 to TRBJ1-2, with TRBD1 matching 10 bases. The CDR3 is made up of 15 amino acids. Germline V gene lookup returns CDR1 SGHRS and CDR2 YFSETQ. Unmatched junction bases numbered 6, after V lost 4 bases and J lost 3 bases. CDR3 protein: CASSRDRGPYYGYTF. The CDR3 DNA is TGCGCCAGCAGCAGGGACAGGGGCCCTTACTATGGCTACACCTTC.

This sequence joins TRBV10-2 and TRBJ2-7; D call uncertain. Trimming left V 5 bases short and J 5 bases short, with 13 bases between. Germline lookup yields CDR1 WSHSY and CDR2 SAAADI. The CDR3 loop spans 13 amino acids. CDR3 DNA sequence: TGCGCCAGCAGTCTCGACGTTGGCAACGAGCAGTACTTC. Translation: CASSLDVGNEQYF.

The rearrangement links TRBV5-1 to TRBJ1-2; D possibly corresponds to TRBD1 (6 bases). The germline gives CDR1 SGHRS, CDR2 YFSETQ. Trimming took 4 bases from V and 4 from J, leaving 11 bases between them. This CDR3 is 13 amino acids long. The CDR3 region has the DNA TGCGCCAGCAGCACACGGACAGCCTATGGCTACACCTTC. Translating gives CASSTRTAYGYTF.

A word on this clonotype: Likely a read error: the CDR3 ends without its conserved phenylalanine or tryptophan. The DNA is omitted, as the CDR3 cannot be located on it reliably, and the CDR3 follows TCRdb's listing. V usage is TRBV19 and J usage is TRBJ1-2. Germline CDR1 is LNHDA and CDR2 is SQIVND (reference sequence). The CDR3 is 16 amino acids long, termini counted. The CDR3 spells CASSDRGYCGKYFWPV.

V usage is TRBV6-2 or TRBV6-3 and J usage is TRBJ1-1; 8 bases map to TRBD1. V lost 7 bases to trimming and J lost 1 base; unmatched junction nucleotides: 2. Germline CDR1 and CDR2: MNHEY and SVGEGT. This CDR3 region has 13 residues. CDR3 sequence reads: CASNGQGNTEAFF. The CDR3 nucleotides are TGTGCCAGCAACGGACAGGGGAACACTGAAGCTTTCTTT.

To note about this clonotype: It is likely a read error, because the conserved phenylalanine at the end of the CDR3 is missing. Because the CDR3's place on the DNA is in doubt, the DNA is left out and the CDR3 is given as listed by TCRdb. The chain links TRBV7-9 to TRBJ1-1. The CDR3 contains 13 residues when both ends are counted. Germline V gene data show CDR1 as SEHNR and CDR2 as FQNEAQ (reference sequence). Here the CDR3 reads CASSVQTSGGAYN.

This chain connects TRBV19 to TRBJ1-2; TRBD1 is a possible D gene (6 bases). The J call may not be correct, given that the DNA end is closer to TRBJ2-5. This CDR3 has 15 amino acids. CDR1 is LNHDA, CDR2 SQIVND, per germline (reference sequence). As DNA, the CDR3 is TGTGCCAGTAGTCTGGACCCCCAGGGGTACTACGGCCAGTACTTC. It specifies CASSLDPQGYYGQYF.

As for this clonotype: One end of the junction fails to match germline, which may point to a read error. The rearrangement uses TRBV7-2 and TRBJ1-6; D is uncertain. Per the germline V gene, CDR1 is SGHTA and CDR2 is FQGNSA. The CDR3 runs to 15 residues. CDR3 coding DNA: TGTGCTAGCAGCTTAGCGAGAGGAGATACTTCACCCCTCCACTTT. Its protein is CASSLARGDTSPLHF. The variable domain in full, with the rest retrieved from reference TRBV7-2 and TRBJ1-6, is GAGVSQSPSNKVTEKGKDVELRCDPISGHTALYWYRQSLGQGLEFLIYFQGNSAPDKSGLPSDRFSAERTGGSVSTLTIQRTQQEDSAVYLCASSLARGDTSPLHFGNGTRLTVT.

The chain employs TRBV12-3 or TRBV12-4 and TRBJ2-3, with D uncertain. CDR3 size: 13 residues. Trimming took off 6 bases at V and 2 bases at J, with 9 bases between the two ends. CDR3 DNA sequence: TGTGCCAGCAGCTCAGTGAACACAGATACGCAGTATTTT. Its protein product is CASSSVNTDTQYF.

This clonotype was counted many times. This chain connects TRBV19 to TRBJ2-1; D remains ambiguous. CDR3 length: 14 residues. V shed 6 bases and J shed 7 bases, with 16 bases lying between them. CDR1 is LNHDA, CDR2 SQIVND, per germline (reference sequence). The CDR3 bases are TGTGCCAGTAGCCCCAAGGGTTTTTGGAATGAGCAGTTCTTC. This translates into CASSPKGFWNEQFF.

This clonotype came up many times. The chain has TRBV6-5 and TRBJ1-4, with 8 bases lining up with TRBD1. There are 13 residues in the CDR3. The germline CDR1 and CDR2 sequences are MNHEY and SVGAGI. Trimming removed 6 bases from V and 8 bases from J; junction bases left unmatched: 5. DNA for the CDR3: TGTGCCAGCAGCAGGGGGCTTGGAGAAAAACTGTTTTTT. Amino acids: CASSRGLGEKLFF.

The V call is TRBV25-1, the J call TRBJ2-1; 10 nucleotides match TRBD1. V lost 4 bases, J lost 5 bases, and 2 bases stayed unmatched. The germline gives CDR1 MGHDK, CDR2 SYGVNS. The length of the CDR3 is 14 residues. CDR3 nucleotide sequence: TGTGCCAGCAGTGTCGGGACAGGGGACAATGAGCAGTTCTTC. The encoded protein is CASSVGTGDNEQFF.

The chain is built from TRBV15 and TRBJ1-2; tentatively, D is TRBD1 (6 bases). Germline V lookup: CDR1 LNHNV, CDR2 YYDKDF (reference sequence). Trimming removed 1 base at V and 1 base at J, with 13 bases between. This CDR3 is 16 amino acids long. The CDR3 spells CATSRATGLVNYGYTF. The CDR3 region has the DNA TGTGCCACCAGCAGAGCGACAGGATTAGTTAACTATGGCTACACCTTC.